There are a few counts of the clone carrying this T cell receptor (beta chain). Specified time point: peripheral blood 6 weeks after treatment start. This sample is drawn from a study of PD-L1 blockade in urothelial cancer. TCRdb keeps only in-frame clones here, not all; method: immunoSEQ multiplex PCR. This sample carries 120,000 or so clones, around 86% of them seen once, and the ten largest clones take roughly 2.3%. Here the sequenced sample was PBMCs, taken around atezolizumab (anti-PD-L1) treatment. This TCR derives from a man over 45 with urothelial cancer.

The CDR3 DNA reads as TGTGCCAGCAGGGGGACAGGGCCCCTGTGGGAGCAGTACTTC. It is translated as CASRGTGPLWEQYF. The chain carries TRBV27 and TRBJ2-7, with 9 bases lining up with TRBD1. J was trimmed by 7 bases and V by 6 bases; bases with no gene match: 10. Germline CDR1 is MNHEY and CDR2 is SMNVEV (reference sequence). There are 14 residues in the CDR3.